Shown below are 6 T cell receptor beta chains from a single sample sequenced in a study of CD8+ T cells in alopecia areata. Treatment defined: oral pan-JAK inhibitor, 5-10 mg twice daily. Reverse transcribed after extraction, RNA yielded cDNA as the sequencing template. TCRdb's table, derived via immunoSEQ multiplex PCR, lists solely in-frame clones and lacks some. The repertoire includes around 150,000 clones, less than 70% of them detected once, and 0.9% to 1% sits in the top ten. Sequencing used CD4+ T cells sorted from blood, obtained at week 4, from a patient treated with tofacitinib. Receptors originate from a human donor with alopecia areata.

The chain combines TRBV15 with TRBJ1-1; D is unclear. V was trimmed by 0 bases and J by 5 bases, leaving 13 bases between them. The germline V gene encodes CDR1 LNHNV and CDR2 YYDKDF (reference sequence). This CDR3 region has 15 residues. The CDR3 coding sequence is TGTGCCACCAGCAGAGATCATGGTGGTGTGACTGAAGCTTTCTTT. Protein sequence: CATSRDHGGVTEAFF.

The CDR3 region is CATSRSMTGVSYNEQFF. The DNA of the CDR3 is TGTGCCACCAGCAGATCGATGACAGGGGTGTCCTACAATGAGCAGTTCTTC. V and J are TRBV15 and TRBJ2-1; 8 positions match TRBD1. There are 17 residues in the CDR3. CDR1 LNHNV and CDR2 YYDKDF come from the germline V gene (reference sequence). The junction had 7 bases not matched to a gene; V was cut back by 2 bases and J by 1 base.

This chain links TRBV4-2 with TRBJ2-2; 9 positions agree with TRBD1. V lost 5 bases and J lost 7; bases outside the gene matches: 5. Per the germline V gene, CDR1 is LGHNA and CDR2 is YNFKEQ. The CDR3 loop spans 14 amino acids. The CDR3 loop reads CASSSGQGDGELFF. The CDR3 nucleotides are TGTGCCAGCAGCTCGGGACAGGGAGACGGGGAGCTGTTTTTT.

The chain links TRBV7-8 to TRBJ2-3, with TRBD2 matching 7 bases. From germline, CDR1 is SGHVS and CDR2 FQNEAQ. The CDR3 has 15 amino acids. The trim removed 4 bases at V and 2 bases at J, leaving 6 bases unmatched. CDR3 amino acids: CASSWAGGYTDTQYF. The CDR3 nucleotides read TGTGCCAGCAGCTGGGCCGGGGGGTACACAGATACGCAGTATTTT.

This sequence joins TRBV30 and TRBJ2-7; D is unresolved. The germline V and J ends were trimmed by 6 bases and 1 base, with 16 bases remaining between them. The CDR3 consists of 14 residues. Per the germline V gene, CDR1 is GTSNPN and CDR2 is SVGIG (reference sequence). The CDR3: CACQALAPSYEQYF. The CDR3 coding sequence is TGTGCCTGCCAAGCCTTGGCACCGTCCTACGAGCAGTACTTC.

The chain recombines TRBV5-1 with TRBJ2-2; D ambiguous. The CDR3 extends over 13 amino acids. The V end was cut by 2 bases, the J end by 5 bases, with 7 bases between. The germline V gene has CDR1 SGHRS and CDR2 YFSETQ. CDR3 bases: TGCGCCAGCAGCTTTTGGGGAACCGGGGAGCTGTTTTTT. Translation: CASSFWGTGELFF.